The next 5 T cell receptor beta chains were all read from a single sample in a study of T cells in Graves' hyperthyroidism and ophthalmopathy. RNA transcripts yielded amplified TCR beta CDR3 regions. Using the HTBI primer set, a first-round RT-PCR was run on the TCR CDR3. In TCRdb, the multiplex PCR reads were re-called with MiXCR into one record per CDR3 protein. The sample includes about half a million distinct CDR3 sequences, about 16% of them seen just once. The sample was blood. The receptors derive from a woman aged 25 to 39 with Graves' ophthalmopathy.

This clonotype was seen many times. This chain joins TRBV12-3 or TRBV12-4 and TRBJ2-2; 8 bases match TRBD1. This CDR3 comprises 15 residues. The junction had 5 bases not matched to a gene; V was cut back by 6 bases and J by 2 bases. In DNA, the CDR3 is TGTGCCAGCAGCAGACAGGGGACTAACACCGGGGAGCTGTTTTTT. This codes for CASSRQGTNTGELFF.

This clonotype was observed many times. The chain combines TRBV7-3 with TRBJ1-3; tentative D call: TRBD1 (5 bases). V lost 8 bases and J lost 1, with 6 bases in between. This CDR3 region has 12 residues. Per germline, CDR1 SGHTA and CDR2 FQGTGA. DNA of the CDR3: TGTGCCAGCGGGGGATCTGGAAACACCATATATTTT. Translating it yields CASGGSGNTIYF. The full variable domain, rest sourced from reference TRBV7-3 and TRBJ1-3, is GAGVSQTPSNKVTEKGKYVELRCDPISGHTALYWYRQSLGQGPEFLIYFQGTGAADDSGLPNDRFFAVRPEGSVSTLKIQRTERGDSAVYLCASGGSGNTIYFGEGSWLTVV.

This clonotype has a count of ten or more. This chain joins TRBV6-1 and TRBJ2-7; 10 positions match TRBD1. Germline CDR1 reads MNHNS; CDR2 reads SASEGT. The CDR3 runs to 14 residues. Trimming took 8 bases from V and 1 from J; bases not matched to a gene: 5. The CDR3 nucleotides read TGTGCCAGCGACCAGGGACAGGGGTCCTACGAGCAGTACTTC. The encoded protein is CASDQGQGSYEQYF.

This clonotype appeared many times. V usage is TRBV7-8 and J usage is TRBJ2-1; 12 bases fit TRBD1. Germline lookup yields CDR1 SGHVS and CDR2 FQNEAQ. The CDR3 contains 16 residues. J lost 9 bases, V lost 5 bases, and 11 bases had no gene match. In DNA, the CDR3 is TGTGCCAGCAGCCCGACAGGGGGACAGGGGGCGGGTGAGCAGTTCTTC. Translating it yields CASSPTGGQGAGEQFF.

In this sample, this clonotype turned up many times. This chain joins TRBV20-1 and TRBJ2-5, with 12 bases lining up with TRBD2. Germline V lookup: CDR1 DFQATT, CDR2 SNEGSKA (reference sequence). This CDR3 is built from 13 residues. V trimming: 5 bases; J trimming: 5 bases; junction bases outside the gene matches: 3. The CDR3 here is CSASSGRGETQYF. Written as DNA, the CDR3 is TGCAGTGCTTCTAGCGGGAGGGGGGAGACCCAGTACTTC.